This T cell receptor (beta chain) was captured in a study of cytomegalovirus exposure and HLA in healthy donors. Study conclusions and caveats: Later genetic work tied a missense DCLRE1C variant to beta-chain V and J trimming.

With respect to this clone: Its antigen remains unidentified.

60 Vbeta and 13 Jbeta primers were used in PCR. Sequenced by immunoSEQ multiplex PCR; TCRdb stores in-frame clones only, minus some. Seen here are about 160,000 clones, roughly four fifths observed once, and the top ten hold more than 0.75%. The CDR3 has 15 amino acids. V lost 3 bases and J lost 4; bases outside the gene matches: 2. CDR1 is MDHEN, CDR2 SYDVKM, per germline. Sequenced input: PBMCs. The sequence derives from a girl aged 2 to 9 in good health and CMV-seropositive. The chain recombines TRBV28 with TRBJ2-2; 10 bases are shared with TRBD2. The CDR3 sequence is CASSLGTSVTGELFF. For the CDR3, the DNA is TGTGCCAGCAGTTTGGGGACTAGCGTCACCGGGGAGCTGTTTTTT.